This T cell receptor beta chain is drawn from a study of T cells after yellow fever vaccination. About the study: Fractions with few cells were prepared using SMART-Seq v4 Ultra Low Input.

Trimming took off 8 bases at V and 6 bases at J, with 7 bases between the two ends. Germline V gene data show CDR1 as MNHEY and CDR2 as SVGEGT. This CDR3 has 11 amino acids. Synthesis of TCR cDNA relied on 5'RACE template switching, which attached a universal primer site and UMIs. TCRdb redid the calling of the 5' RACE reads with MiXCR, one entry per CDR3 protein. The table shows approximately 170,000 distinct CDR3 sequences, with approximately 11% occurring only once. About this clonotype itself: The antigen is undetermined.

Study observations and caveats: Repertoires obtained by FACS sorting could include abundant clonotypes that entered as contaminants from the bulk population.

Here the sequenced sample was CD8+ T cells sorted from PBMCs, taken 15 days after the yellow fever booster vaccination. The rearrangement joins TRBV6-2 or TRBV6-3 to TRBJ2-2; D might be TRBD2 (5 bases). The TCR sequence derives from a man younger than 35 who received the YFV17D yellow fever vaccine. CDR3 coding DNA: TGTGCCAGCTACGGGGCCGGGGAGCTGTTTTTT. This gives the protein CASYGAGELFF.